Here is one T cell receptor beta chain with its context. Its antigen is currently unknown. The PCR contained 60 Vbeta and 13 Jbeta primers. Measured with immunoSEQ multiplex PCR; TCRdb has only the in-frame clones, and not every one. The sample lists some 150,000 clones, roughly 82% occurring once. This sample is drawn from a study of cytomegalovirus exposure and HLA in healthy donors. For the study at large: In a previous analysis, 110 million or so unique TCR beta sequences were found from some 180 million T cells.

V was pared by 5 bases and J by 2 bases, with 7 bases between. There are 13 residues in the CDR3. The germline gives CDR1 SGHAT, CDR2 FQNNGV. Points from the study as a whole: The authors later linked a missense DCLRE1C variant to TCR beta V- and J-gene trimming. The Asian-associated ancestry cluster reportedly had fewer N-insertions than the roughly 720-donor mean in a later analysis. In vitro checks showed that a few CMV-associated chains really do target CMV antigens.

The sequenced material came from PBMCs. The TCR was taken from a woman aged 45-59 years in good health and CMV-seropositive. This chain links TRBV11-2 with TRBJ2-1; D unresolved. CDR3 in amino acids: CASSRVPYNEQFF. The CDR3 DNA follows: TGTGCCAGCAGCCGGGTCCCCTACAATGAGCAGTTCTTC.